Below, one TCR beta chain is given with its context. The protocol was immunoSEQ multiplex PCR, while the TCRdb copy is restricted to in-frame clones and leaves out a portion. This sample has roughly 100,000 clones; roughly nine tenths occur once, and the top ten carry 6.5% to 8.5%. This sample is part of a study of T cell responses to AZD1222 COVID-19 vaccine. Germline V gene sequence: CDR1 SNHLY, CDR2 FYNNEI. CDR3 length: 16 residues. The ends lost 7 bases at V and 5 bases at J; junction bases unmatched: 14. The chain has TRBV2 and TRBJ2-3, with TRBD2 matching over 8 bases. Sequencing was performed on peripheral blood, taken 28 days after the second AZD1222 dose. The TCR was taken from an adult who received the AZD1222 COVID-19 vaccine. CDR3 nucleotides: TGTGCCAGCATGACCCAAACAGCGGGAGTGGTAGATACGCAGTATTTT. Protein product: CASMTQTAGVVDTQYF.